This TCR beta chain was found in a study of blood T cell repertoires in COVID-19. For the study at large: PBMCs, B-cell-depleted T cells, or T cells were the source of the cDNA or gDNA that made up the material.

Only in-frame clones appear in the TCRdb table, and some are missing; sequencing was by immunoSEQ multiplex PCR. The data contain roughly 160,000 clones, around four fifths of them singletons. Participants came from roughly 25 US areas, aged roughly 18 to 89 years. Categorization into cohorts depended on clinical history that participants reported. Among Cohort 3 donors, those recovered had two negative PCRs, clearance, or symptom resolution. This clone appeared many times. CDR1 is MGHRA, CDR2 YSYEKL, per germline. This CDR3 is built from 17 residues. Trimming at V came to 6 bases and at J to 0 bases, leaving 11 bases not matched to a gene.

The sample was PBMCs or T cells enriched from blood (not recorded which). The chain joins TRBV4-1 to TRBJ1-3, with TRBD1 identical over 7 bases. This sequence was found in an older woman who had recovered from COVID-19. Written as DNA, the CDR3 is TGCGCCAGCAGTAGACAGGGTCTCACTCTCTCTGGAAACACCATATATTTT. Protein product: CASSRQGLTLSGNTIYF.